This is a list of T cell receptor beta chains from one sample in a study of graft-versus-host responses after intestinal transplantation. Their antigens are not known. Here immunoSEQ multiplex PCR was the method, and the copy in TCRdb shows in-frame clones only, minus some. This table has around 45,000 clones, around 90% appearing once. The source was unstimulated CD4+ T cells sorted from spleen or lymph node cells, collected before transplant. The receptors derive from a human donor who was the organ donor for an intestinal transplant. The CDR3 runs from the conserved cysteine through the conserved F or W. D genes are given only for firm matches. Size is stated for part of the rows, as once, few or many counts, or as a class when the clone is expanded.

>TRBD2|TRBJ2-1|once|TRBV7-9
TGTGCCAGCGGGACTAGCGGGATCAATGAGCAGTTCTTC
CASGTSGINEQFF
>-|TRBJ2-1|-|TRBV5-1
TGCGCCAGCAGCTTGGGGGTAGCGGCTAGTGAGCAGTTCTTC
CASSLGVAASEQFF
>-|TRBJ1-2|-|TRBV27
TGTGCCAGCAGACGCTCGGGCCCTAGGGGCTATGGCTACACCTTC
CASRRSGPRGYGYTF
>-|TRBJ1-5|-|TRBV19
TGTGCCAGTAGTATAAGGGCCGCGGCCTCCCTAGGACAGCCCCAGCATTTT
CASSIRAAASLGQPQHF
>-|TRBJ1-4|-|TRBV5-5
TGTGCCAGCAGTTTGGCCCAGGAAAAACTGTTTTTT
CASSLAQEKLFF
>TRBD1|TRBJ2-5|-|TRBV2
TGTGCCAGCACCGGACAGGGGGCAGTTGGAGAGACCCAGTACTTC
CASTGQGAVGETQYF
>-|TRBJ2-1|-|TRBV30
TGTGCCTGGAGTGTACAAGGGGGGGCTGAGCAGTTCTTC
CAWSVQGGAEQFF
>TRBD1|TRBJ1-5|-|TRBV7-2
TGTGCCAGCAGCTACAGGGGGCTCAATCAGCCCCAGCATTTT
CASSYRGLNQPQHF
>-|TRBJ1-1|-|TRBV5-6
TGTGCCAGCAGCTTAACAGGAACACGGATGAACACTGAAGCTTTCTTT
CASSLTGTRMNTEAFF
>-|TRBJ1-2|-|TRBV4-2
TGTGCCAGCAGCGAAAGAGCTAACTATGGCTACACCTTC
CASSERANYGYTF
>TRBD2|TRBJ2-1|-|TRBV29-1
TGCAGCGTTGCCTCCGGGACTAGCGTATACAATGAGCAGTTCTTC
CSVASGTSVYNEQFF
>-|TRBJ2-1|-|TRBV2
TGTGCCAGCAGTTACTACTCGAATGAGCAGTTCTTC
CASSYYSNEQFF
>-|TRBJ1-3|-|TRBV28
TGTGCCAGCAGTTCGGGGTCAACTTACTCTGGAAACACCATATATTTT
CASSSGSTYSGNTIYF
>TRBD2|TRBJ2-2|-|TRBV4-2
TGTGCCAGCAGCCAACCGGGACTAGCGGGGGGAGACACCGGGGAGCTGTTTTTT
CASSQPGLAGGDTGELFF
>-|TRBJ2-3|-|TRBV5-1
TGCGCCAGCAGCGCAATGGTTGCGCCCGGAGCGGATACGCAGTATTTT
CASSAMVAPGADTQYF
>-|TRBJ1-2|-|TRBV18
TGTGCCAGCTCACTCCTTTGGAGCAGGGGCGATGGCTACACCTTC
CASSLLWSRGDGYTF
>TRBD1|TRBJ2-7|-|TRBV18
TGTGCCAGCTCACCGGGACAGGGGGCCTACGAGCAGTACTTC
CASSPGQGAYEQYF
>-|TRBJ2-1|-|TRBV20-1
TGCAGTGTGGGGCAGCCCAATGAGCAGTTCTTC
CSVGQPNEQFF
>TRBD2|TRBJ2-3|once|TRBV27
TGTGCCAGCAGTTTATGGGGGAGGGGTAGCGGGAGTCCCCCGCAGTATTTT
CASSLWGRGSGSPPQYF
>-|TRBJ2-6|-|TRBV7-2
TGTGCCAGCAGCTTAGCGTCGGCTGGGGCCAACGTCCTGACTTTC
CASSLASAGANVLTF
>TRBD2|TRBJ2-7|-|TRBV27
TGTGCCAGCAAAGGACTAGATCTCTACGAGCAGTACTTC
CASKGLDLYEQYF
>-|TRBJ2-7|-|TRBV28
TGTGCCAGCAATAGTAATCGCGAGCAGTACTTC
CASNSNREQYF
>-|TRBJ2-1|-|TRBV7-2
TGTGCCAGCAGTTTAGAAAGACAGGCTTTCTACAATGAGCAGTTCTTC
CASSLERQAFYNEQFF
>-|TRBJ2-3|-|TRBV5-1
TGCGCCAGCAGCTTGGGACCCCACGTAGATACGCAGTATTTT
CASSLGPHVDTQYF
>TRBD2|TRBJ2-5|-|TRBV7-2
TGTGCCAGCAGCCAGGGACTAGCGGGAGAGACCCAGTACTTC
CASSQGLAGETQYF
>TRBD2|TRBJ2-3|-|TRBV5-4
TGTGCCAGCAGCCCGGGACTAGCGGACACAGATACGCAGTATTTT
CASSPGLADTDTQYF
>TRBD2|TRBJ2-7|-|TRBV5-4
TGTGCCAGCACCAAACCGGGGCGGGAGTGCGTCGACGAGCAGTACTTC
CASTKPGRECVDEQYF